This entry is about one T cell receptor (beta chain). This specimen comes from a study of long-term antiretroviral therapy in people with HIV. At the level of the study: About a decade before 2015, the earliest samples were taken when ART was typically delayed.

Survey-level immunoSEQ v3.0 assays were run. Produced via immunoSEQ multiplex PCR; TCRdb's table is partial and in-frame only. In the table there are about 16,000 clones, approximately 84% of which are singletons. Cryopreserved PBMC samples of roughly 0.85-10 million cells were used for DNA extraction. The V gene lost 3 bases and the J gene lost 7 bases, with 10 bases spanning the gap. CDR3 length: 12 residues. Germline CDR1 SGHDT, CDR2 YYEEEE. The sequenced sample was unsorted PBMCs, obtained roughly 1.3 years before starting antiretroviral therapy. The clonotype comes from a man in his thirties or forties with HIV. This rearrangement joins TRBV5-6 to TRBJ1-2; D is possibly TRBD1 (5 bases). CDR3 DNA sequence: TGTGCCAGCAGCTACCCCGGGGGTGGCTACACCTTC. Encoded protein: CASSYPGGGYTF.